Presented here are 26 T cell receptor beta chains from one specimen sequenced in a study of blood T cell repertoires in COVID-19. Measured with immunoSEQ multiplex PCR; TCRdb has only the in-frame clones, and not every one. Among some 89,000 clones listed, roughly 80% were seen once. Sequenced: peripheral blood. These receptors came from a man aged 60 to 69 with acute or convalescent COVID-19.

The CDR3 sequence is CASSSWKGSGEETQYF. The CDR3 coding sequence is TGTGCCAGCAGCTCGTGGAAGGGGTCAGGAGAGGAGACCCAGTACTTC. This chain joins TRBV7-2 and TRBJ2-5, with D perhaps matching TRBD1 (5 bases). Germline CDR1 reads SGHTA; CDR2 reads FQGNSA. The CDR3 loop spans 16 amino acids. V lost 4 bases and J lost 5, with 20 bases in between.

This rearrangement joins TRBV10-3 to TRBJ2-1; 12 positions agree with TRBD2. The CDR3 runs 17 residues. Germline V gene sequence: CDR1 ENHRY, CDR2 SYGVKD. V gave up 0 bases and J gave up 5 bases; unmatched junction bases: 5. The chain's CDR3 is CAISESTSGGPDNEQFF. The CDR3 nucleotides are TGTGCCATCAGTGAGTCGACTAGCGGGGGCCCTGACAATGAGCAGTTCTTC.

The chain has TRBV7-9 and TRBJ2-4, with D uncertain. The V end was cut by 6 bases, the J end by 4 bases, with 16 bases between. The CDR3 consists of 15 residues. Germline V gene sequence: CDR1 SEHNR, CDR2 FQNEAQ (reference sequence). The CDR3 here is CASSLGGVIKNIQYF. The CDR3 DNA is TGTGCCAGCAGTCTCGGCGGAGTAATAAAAAACATTCAGTACTTC.

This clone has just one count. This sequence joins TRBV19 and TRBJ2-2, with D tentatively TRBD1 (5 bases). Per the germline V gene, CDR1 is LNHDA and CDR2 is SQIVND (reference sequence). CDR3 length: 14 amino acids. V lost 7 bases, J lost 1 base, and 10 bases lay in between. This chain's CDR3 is CASNGGQNTGELFF. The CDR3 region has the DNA TGTGCCAGTAACGGTGGACAGAACACCGGGGAGCTGTTTTTT.

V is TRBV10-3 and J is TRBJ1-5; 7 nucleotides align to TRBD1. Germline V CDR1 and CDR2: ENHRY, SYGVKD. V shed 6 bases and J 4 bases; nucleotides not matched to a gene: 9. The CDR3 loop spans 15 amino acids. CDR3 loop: CAISPAGQENQPQHF. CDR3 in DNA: TGTGCCATCAGCCCTGCCGGACAGGAGAATCAGCCCCAGCATTTT.

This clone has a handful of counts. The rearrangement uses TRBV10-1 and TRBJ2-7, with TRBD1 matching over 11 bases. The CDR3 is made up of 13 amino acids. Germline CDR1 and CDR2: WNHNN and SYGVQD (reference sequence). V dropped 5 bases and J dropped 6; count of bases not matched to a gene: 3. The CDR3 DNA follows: TGCGCCAGCAGTCGGACAGGGGGCAGCGAGCAGTACTTC. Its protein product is CASSRTGGSEQYF.

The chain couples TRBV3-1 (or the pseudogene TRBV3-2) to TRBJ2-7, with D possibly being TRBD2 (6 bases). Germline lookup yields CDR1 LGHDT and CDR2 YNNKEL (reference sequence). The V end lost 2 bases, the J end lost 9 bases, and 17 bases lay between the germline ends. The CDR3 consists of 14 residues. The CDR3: CASSQLPGSGGQYF. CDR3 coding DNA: TGTGCCAGCAGCCAATTACCCGGGAGCGGTGGGCAGTACTTC.

CDR3 DNA: TGTGCCAGCAGCTTGCAACCCGGACAGGGTCAATCACCCCTCCACTTT. This sequence encodes CASSLQPGQGQSPLHF. This chain connects TRBV5-6 to TRBJ1-6, with 8 bases lining up with TRBD1. The V segment lost 1 base and the J segment 10 bases; nucleotides outside the gene matches: 10. Germline CDR1 and CDR2: SGHDT and YYEEEE. The CDR3 consists of 16 residues.

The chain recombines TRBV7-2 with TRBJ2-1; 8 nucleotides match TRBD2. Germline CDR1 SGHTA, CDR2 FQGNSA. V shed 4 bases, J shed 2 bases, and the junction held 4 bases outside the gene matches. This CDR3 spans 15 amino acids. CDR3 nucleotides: TGTGCCAGCAGCTGGACTAGCCAGACCTACAATGAGCAGTTCTTC. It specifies CASSWTSQTYNEQFF.

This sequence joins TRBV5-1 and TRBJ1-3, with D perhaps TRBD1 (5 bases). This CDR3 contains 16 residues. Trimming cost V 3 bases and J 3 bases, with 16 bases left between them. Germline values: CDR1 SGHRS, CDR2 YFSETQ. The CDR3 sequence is CASSSTGGFRGNTIYF. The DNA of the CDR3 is TGCGCCAGCAGCTCCACTGGGGGGTTCCGTGGAAACACCATATATTTT. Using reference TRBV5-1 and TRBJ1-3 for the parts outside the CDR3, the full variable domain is KAGVTQTPRYLIKTRGQQVTLSCSPISGHRSVSWYQQTPGQGLQFLFEYFSETQRNKGNFPGRFSGRQFSNSRSEMNVSTLELGDSALYLCASSSTGGFRGNTIYFGEGSWLTVV.

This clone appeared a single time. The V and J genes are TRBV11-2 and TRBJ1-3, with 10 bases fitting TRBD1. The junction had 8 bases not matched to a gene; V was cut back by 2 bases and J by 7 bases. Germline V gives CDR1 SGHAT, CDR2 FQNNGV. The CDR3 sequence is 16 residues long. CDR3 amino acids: CASSLWVGQGTNTIYF. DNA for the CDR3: TGTGCCAGCAGCTTATGGGTGGGACAGGGGACGAACACCATATATTTT.

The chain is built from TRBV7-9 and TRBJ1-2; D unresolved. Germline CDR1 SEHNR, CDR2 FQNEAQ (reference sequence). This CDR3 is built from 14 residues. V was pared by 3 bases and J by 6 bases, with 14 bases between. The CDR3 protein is CASSLETAAHGYTF. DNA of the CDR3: TGTGCCAGCAGCTTGGAGACGGCTGCACATGGCTACACCTTC.

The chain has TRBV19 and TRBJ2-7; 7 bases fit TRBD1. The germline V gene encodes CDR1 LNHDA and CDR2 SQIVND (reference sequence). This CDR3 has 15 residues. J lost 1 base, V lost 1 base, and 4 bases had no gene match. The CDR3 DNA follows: TGTGCCAGTAGTATAGGACAGGGAAGGTCCTACGAGCAGTACTTC. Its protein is CASSIGQGRSYEQYF. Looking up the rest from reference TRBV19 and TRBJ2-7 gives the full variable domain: DGGITQSPKYLFRKEGQNVTLSCEQNLNHDAMYWYRQDPGQGLRLIYYSQIVNDFQKGDIAEGYSVSREKKESFPLTVTSAQKNPTAFYLCASSIGQGRSYEQYFGPGTRLTVT.

The CDR3 is CASSWGRGLENTGELFF. For the CDR3, the DNA is TGTGCCAGCAGTTGGGGCCGGGGACTTGAGAACACCGGGGAGCTGTTTTTT. V is TRBV27 and J is TRBJ2-2, with D possibly TRBD2 on 6 matching bases. Between the trimmed V and J ends, which lost 4 bases and 1 base, there was a span of 16 bases. CDR3 length: 17 amino acids. Germline loops: CDR1 MNHEY, CDR2 SMNVEV (reference sequence).

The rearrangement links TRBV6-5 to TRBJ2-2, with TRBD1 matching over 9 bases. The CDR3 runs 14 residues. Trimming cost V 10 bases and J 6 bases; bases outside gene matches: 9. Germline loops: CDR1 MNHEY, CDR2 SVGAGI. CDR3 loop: CATRGTGSSGELFF. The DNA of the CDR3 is TGTGCCACACGGGGGACAGGGTCCTCCGGGGAGCTGTTTTTT.

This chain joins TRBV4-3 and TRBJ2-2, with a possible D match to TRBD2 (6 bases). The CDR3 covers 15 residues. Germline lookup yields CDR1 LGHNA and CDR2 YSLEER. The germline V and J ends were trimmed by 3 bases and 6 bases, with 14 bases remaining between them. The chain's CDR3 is CASSQGLGFAGELFF. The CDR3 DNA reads TGCGCCAGCAGCCAGGGACTTGGGTTTGCCGGGGAGCTGTTTTTT.

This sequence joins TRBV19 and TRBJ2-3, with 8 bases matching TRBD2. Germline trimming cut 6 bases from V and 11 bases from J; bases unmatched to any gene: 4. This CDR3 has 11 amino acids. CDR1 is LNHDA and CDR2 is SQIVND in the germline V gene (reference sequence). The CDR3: CASRAGGEQYF. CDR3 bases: TGTGCCAGTAGAGCCGGGGGGGAGCAGTATTTT.

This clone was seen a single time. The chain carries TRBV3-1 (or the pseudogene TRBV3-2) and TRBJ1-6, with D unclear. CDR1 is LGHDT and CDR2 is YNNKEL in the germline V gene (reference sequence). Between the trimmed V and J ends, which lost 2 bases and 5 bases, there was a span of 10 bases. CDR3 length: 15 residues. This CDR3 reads CASSQQYRDNSPLHF. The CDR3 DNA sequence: TGTGCCAGCAGCCAACAATACAGAGATAATTCACCCCTCCACTTT.

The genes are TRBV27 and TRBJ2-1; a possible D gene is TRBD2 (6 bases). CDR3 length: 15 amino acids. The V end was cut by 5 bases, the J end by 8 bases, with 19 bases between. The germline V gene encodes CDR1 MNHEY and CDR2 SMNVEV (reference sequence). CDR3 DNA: TGTGCCAGCAGTCCCTGGGGGGTCCAATTTCATGAGCAGTTCTTC. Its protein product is CASSPWGVQFHEQFF.

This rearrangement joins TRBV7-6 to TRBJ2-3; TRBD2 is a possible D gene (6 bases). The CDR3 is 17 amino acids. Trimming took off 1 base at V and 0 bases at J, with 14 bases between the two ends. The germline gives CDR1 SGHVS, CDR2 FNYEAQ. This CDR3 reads CASSLVGGSPSTDTQYF. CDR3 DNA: TGTGCCAGCAGCTTAGTCGGGGGAAGTCCTAGCACAGATACGCAGTATTTT.

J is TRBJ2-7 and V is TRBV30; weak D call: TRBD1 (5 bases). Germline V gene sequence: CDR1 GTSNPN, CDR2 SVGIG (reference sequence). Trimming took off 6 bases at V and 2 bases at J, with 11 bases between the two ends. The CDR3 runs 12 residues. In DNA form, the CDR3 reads TGTGCCTGCCCGACAGAAACCTACGAGCAGTACTTC. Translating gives CACPTETYEQYF.

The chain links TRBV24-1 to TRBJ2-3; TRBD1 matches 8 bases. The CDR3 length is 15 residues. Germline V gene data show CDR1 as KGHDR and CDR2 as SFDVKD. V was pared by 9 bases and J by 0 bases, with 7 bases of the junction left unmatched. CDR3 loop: CATRDRRTSTDTQYF. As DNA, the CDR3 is TGTGCCACCCGGGACAGGCGAACTAGCACAGATACGCAGTATTTT.

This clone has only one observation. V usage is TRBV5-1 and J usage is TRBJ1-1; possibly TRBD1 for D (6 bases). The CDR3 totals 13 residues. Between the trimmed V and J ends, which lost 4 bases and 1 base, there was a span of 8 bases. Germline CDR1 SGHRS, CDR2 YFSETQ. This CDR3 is CASSQDRNTEAFF. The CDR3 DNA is TGCGCCAGCAGCCAGGACAGGAACACTGAAGCTTTCTTT.

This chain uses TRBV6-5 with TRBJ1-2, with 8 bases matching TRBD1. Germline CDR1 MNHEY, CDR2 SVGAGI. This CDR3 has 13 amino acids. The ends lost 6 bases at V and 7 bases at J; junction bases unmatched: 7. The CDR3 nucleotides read TGTGCCAGCAGAAGGGACAGGCCAAGTGGCTACACCTTC. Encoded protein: CASRRDRPSGYTF.

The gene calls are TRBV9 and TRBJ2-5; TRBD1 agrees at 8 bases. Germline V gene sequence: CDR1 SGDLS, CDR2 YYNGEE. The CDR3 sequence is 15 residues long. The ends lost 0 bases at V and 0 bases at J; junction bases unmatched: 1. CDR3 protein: CASSVADRDQETQYF. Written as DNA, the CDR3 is TGTGCCAGCAGCGTAGCGGACAGGGACCAAGAGACCCAGTACTTC.

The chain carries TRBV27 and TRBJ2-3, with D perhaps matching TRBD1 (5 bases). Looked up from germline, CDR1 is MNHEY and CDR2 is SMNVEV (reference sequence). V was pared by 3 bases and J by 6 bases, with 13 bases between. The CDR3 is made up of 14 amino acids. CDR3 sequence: CASSLSTGPDTQYF. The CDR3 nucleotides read TGTGCCAGCAGTTTGTCAACAGGCCCCGATACGCAGTATTTT.